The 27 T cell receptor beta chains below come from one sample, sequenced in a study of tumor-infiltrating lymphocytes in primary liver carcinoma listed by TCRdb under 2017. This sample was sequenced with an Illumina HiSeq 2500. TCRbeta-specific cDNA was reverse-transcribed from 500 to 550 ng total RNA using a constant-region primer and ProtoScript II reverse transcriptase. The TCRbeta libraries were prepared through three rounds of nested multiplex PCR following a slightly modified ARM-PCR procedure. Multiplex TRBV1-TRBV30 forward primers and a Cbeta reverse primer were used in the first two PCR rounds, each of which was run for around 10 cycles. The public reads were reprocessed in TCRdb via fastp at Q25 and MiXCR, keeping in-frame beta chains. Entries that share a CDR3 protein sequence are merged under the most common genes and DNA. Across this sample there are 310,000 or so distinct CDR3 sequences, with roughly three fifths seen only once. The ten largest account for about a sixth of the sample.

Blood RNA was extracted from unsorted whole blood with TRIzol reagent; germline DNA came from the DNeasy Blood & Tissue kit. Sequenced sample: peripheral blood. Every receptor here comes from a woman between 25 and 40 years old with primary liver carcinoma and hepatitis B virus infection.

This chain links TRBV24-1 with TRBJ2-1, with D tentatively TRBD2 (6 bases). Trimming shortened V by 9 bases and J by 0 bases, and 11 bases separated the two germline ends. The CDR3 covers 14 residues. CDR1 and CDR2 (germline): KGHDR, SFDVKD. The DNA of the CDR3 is TGTGCCACCGGGGACGGGAGCTCCTACAATGAGCAGTTCTTC. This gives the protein CATGDGSSYNEQFF.

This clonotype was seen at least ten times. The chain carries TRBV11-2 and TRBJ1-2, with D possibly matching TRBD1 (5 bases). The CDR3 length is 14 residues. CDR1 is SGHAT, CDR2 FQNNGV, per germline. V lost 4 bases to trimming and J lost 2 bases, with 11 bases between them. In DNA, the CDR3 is TGTGCCAGCAGCTACACGGGGGGAAACTATGGCTACACCTTC. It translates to CASSYTGGNYGYTF.

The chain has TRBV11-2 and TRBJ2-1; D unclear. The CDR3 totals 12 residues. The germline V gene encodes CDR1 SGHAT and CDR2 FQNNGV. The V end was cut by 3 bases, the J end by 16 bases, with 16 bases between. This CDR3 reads CASSFEFNGQFF. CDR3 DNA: TGTGCCAGCAGCTTCGAGTTCAATGGGCAATTCTTC.

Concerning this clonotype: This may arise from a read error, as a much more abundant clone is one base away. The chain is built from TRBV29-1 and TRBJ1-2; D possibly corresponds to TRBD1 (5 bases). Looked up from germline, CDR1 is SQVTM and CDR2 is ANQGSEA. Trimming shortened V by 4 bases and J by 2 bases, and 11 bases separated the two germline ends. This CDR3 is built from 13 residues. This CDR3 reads CSVAFGGNYGYTF. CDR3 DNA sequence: TGCAGCGTTGCTTTTGGGGGGAACTATGGCTACACCTTC. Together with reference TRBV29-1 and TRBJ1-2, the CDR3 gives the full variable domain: SAVISQKPSRDICQRGTSLTIQCQVDSQVTMMFWYRQQPGQSLTLIATANQGSEATYESGFVIDKFPISRPNLTFSTLTVSNMSPEDSSIYLCSVAFGGNYGYTFGSGTRLTVV.

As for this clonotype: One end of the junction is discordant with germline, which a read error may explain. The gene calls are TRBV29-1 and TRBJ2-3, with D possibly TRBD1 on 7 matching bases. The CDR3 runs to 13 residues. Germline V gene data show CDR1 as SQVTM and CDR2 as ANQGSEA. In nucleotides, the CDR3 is TGCAGCGTGGGAGGACCGGGGACAGATACGCGGTATTTT. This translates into CSVGGPGTDTRYF.

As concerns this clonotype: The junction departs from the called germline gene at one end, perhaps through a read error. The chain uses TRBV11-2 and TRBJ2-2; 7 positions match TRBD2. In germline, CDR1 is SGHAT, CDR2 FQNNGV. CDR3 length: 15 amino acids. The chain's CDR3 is CASSLDRKKGRGLFF. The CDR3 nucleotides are TGTGCCAGCAGCCTAGATAGGAAGAAGGGGAGGGGGCTGTTTTTT. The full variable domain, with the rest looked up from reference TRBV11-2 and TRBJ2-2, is EAGVAQSPRYKIIEKRQSVAFWCNPISGHATLYWYQQILGQGPKLLIQFQNNGVVDDSQLPKDRFSAERLKGVDSTLKIQPAKLEDSAVYLCASSLDRKKGRGLFFGEGSRLTVL.

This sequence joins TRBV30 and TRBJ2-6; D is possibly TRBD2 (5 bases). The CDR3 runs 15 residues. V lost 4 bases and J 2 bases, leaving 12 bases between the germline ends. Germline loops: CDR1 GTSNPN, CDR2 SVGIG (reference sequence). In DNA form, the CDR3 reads TGTGCCTGGACCCGGGAATCCCCTGGGGCCAACGTCCTGACTTTC. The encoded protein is CAWTRESPGANVLTF.

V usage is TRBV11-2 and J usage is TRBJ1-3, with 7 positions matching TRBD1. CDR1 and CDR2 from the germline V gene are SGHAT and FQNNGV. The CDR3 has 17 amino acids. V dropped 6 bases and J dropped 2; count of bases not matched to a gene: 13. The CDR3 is CASSKASGTVPGNTIYF. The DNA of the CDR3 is TGTGCCAGCAGTAAAGCCTCCGGGACAGTCCCTGGAAACACCATATATTTT.

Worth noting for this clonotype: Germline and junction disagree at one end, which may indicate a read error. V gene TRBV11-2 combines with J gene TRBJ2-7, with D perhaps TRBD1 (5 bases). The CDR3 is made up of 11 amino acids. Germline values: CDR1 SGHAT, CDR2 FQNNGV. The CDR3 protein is CGSSLTGRQYF. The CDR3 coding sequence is TGTGGCAGCAGCTTAACAGGTAGGCAGTACTTC.

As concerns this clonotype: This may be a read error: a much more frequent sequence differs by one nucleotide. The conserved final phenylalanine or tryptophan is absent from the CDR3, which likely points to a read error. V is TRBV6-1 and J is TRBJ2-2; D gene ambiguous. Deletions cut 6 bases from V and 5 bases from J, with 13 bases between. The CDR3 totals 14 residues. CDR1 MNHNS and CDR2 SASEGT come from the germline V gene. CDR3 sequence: CASSAGPITGELFL. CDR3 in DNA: TGTGCCAGCAGCGCCGGCCCGATTACCGGGGAGCTGTTTTTG.

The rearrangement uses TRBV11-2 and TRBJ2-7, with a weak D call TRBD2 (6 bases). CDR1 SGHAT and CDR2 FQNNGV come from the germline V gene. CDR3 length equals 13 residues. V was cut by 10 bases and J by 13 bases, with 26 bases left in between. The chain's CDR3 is CANRTPTSWSPYF. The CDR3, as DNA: TGTGCCAACAGGACCCCAACTAGCTGGAGCCCTTACTTC.

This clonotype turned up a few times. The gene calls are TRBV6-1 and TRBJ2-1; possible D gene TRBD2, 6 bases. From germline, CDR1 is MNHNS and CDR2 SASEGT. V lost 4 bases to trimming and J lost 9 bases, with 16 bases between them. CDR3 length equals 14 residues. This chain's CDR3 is CASSGLGEFGEQFF. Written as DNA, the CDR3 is TGTGCCAGCAGTGGACTAGGAGAGTTTGGTGAGCAGTTCTTC.

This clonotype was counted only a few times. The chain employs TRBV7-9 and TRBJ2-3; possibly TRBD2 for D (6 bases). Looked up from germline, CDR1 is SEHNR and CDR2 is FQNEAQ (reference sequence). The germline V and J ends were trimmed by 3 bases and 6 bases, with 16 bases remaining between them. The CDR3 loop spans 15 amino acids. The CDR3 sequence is CASSLFSAGSDTQYF. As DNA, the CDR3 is TGTGCCAGCAGCTTGTTCAGTGCGGGAAGCGATACGCAGTATTTT. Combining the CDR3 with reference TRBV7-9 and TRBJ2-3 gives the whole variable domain DTGVSQNPRHKITKRGQNVTFRCDPISEHNRLYWYRQTLGQGPEFLTYFQNEAQLEKSRLLSDRFSAERPKGSFSTLEIQRTEQGDSAMYLCASSLFSAGSDTQYFGPGTRLTVL.

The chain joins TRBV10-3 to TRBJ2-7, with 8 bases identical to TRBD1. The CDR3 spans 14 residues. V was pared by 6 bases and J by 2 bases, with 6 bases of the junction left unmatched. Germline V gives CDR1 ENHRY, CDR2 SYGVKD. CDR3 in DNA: TGTGCCATCAGGGGGGACAGGAGGGCCTACGAGCAGTACTTC. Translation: CAIRGDRRAYEQYF.

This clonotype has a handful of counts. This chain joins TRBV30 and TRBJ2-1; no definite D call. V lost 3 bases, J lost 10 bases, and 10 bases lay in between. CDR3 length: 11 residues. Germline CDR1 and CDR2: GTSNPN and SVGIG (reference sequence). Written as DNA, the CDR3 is TGTGCCTGGAGGGCGTCGGAGGAGCAGTTCTTC. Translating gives CAWRASEEQFF.

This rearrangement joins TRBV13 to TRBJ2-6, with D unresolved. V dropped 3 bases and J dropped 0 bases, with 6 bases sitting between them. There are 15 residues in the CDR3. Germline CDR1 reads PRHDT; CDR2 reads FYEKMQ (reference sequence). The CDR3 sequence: CASSFQGSGANVLTF. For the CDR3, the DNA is TGTGCCAGCAGCTTTCAAGGCTCTGGGGCCAACGTCCTGACTTTC.

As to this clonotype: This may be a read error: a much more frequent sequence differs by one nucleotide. CDR3 DNA sequence: TGTGCCAGCGGCTTAGCCCCGCGGGGGTATACTGAAGCTTTCTTT. Translation: CASGLAPRGYTEAFF. The rearrangement links TRBV11-2 to TRBJ1-1, with a possible D match to TRBD1 (5 bases). Germline-derived CDR1 and CDR2 are SGHAT and FQNNGV. The CDR3 contains 15 residues. Filled out from reference TRBV11-2 and TRBJ1-1, the complete variable domain reads EAGVAQSPRYKIIEKRQSVAFWCNPISGHATLYWYQQILGQGPKLLIQFQNNGVVDDSQLPKDRFSAERLKGVDSTLKIQPAKLEDSAVYLCASGLAPRGYTEAFFGQGTRLTVV.

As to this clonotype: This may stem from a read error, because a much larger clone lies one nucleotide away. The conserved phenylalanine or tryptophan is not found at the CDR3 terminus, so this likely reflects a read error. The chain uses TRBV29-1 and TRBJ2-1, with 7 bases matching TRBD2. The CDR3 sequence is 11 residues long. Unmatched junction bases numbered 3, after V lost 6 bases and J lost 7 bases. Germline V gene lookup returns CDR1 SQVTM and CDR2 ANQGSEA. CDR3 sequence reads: CSVYSGNEQFL. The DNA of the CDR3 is TGCAGCGTATATAGCGGGAATGAGCAGTTCCTC.

The CDR3 DNA reads TGTGCCAGTAGCAGAACAACAGGGGGCACTGGAAACACCATATATTTT. This gives the protein CASSRTTGGTGNTIYF. V and J are TRBV6-6 and TRBJ1-3; TRBD1 agrees at 9 bases. Germline lookup yields CDR1 MNHNY and CDR2 SVGAGI (reference sequence). The CDR3 is 16 residues long. With 9 bases clipped from V and 2 bases from J, the junction kept 11 bases outside the gene matches.

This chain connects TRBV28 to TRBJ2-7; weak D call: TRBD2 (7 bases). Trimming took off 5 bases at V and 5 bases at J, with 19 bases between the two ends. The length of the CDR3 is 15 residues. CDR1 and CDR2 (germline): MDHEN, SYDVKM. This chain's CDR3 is CASSGPGRGPDEQYF. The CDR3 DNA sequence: TGTGCCAGCAGTGGCCCTGGGCGGGGGCCCGACGAGCAGTACTTC. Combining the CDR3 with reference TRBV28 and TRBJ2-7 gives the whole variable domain DVKVTQSSRYLVKRTGEKVFLECVQDMDHENMFWYRQDPGLGLRLIYFSYDVKMKEKGDIPEGYSVSREKKERFSLILESASTNQTSMYLCASSGPGRGPDEQYFGPGTRLTVT.

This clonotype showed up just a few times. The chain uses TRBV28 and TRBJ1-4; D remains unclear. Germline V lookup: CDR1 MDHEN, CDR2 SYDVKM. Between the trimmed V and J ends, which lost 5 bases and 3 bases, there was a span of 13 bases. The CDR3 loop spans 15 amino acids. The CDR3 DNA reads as TGTGCCAGCAGTGAGGCTGGACCTCCTAATGAAAAACTGTTTTTT. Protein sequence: CASSEAGPPNEKLFF.

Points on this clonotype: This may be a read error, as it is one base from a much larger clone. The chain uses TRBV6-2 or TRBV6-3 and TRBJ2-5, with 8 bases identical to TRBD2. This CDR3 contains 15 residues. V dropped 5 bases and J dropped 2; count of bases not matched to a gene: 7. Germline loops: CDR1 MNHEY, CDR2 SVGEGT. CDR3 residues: CASSPASSGQETQYF. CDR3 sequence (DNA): TGTGCCAGCAGTCCGGCGTCTAGCGGGCAAGAGACCCAGTACTTC.

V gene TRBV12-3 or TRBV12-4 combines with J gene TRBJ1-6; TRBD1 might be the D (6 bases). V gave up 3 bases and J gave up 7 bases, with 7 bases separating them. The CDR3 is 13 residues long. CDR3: CASSFGGNSPLHF. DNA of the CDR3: TGTGCCAGCAGTTTTGGGGGCAATTCACCCCTCCACTTT.

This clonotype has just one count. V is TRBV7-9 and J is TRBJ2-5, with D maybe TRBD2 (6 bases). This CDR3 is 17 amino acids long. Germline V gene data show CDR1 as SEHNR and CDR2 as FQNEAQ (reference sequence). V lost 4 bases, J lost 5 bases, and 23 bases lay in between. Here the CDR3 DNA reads TGTGCCAGCAGCTCGACCCCAGGACTACCGGAGGGGGAGACCCAGTACTTC. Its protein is CASSSTPGLPEGETQYF.

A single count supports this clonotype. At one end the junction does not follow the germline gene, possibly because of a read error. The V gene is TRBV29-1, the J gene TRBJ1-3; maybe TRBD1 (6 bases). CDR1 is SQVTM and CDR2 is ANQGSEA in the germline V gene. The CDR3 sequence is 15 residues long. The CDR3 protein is CGVDLGGGSGNTIYF. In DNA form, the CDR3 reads TGCGGCGTTGACTTAGGGGGTGGCTCTGGAAACACCATATATTTT.

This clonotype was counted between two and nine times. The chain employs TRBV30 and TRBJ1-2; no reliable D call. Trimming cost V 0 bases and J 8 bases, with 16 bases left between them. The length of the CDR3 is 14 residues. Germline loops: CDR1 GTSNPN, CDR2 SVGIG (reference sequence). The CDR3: CAWSVIGPVEGYTF. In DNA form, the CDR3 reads TGTGCCTGGAGTGTAATAGGACCCGTCGAGGGCTACACCTTC.

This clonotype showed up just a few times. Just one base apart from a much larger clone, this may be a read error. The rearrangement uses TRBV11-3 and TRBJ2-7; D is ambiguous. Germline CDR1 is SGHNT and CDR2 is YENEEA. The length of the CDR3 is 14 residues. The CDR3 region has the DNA TGTGCCAGCAGCTTCGGACGGAGCTCCTACGGGCAGTACTTC. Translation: CASSFGRSSYGQYF.